This T cell receptor beta chain is drawn from a study of vaccination and CD4 T cells after COVID-19. Study as a whole: Between diagnosis and the drawing of post-COVID samples lay a median around 100 days (range 35 to 161). Each of the control cultures got a CEFX pool, an HIV-1 Nef pool, or no peptide.

Germline CDR1 is SGHTA and CDR2 is FQGNSA. The junction had 10 bases not matched to a gene; V was cut back by 5 bases and J by 2 bases. The CDR3 consists of 17 residues. Sequencing of the DNA from cultured CD4+ T cells was carried out with the Oncomine TCR Beta short-read assay. TCRdb reprocessed the PCR reads via MiXCR and lists one record per CDR3 protein. Among 9,500 to 11,000 distinct CDR3 sequences listed, 65% to 80% were seen once. Specified treatment: roughly ten-day PBMC culture with coronavirus spike peptide pools or control peptides (ViraFEST assay). Regarding this clonotype: The antigen remains unidentified.

The chain is built from TRBV7-2 and TRBJ2-5; TRBD2 agrees at 11 bases. Sequences were obtained from CD4+ T cells from blood, cultured in vitro. This TCR was recovered from a human donor who had recovered from COVID-19. CDR3 sequence (DNA): TGTGCCAGCAGCCTGTCAATGGGACTAGCGGCACAAGAGACCCAGTACTTC. This codes for CASSLSMGLAAQETQYF.